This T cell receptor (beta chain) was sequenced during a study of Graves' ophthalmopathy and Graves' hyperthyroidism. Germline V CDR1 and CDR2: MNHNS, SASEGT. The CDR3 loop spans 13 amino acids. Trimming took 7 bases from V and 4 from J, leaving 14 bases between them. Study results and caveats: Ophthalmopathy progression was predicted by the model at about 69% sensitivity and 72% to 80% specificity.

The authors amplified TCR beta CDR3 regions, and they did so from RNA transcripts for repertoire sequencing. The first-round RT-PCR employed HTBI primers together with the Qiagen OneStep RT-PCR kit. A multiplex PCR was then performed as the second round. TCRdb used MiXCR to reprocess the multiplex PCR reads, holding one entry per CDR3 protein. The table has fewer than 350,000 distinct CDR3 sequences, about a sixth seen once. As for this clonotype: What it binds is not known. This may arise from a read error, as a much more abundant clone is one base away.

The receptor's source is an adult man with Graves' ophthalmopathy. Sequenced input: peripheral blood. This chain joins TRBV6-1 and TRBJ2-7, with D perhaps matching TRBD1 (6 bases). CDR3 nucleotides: TGTGCCAGCACTCTCACAGGGAATTACGAGCAGTACTTC. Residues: CASTLTGNYEQYF.